These 27 T cell receptor beta chains were sequenced from one sample in a study of metastatic and nonmetastatic thyroid tumors. MiXCR reprocessed the PCR reads for TCRdb. The table lists 25,000 to 40,000 clones, roughly a fifth of them singletons. Thyroid surgery was preceded by no treatment in any patient. Sequenced sample: blood. The receptors stem from a female donor with papillary thyroid cancer or a benign thyroid nodule (not recorded which). Some clones in this sample may be carry-over from other donors' samples.

This clone was counted many times. The CDR3 nucleotides read TGCGCCAGCAGCCAGGGGATGCGGGAGCAGTTCTTC. Its translation: CASSQGMREQFF. This chain uses TRBV4-1 with TRBJ2-1; D call uncertain. CDR1 and CDR2 (germline): MGHRA, YSYEKL. The CDR3 contains 12 residues. V gave up 3 bases and J gave up 10 bases, with 10 bases separating them.

This clone was counted a few times. Likely a read error: the CDR3 ends without its conserved phenylalanine or tryptophan. The DNA is left out, because the CDR3 cannot be placed on it with certainty; the CDR3 is given as TCRdb lists it. The chain is built from TRBV7-6 and TRBJ2-7; the tabulated D call, TRBD1, remains unverified against the DNA. The CDR3 region is 9 residues in length, termini included. Germline lookup yields CDR1 SGHVS and CDR2 FNYEAQ. CDR3 loop: CASSLAGDR.

The chain carries TRBV2 and TRBJ2-1, with D uncertain. Germline-derived CDR1 and CDR2 are SNHLY and FYNNEI. Trimming pared 8 bases from V and 15 bases from J, leaving 17 bases between. The CDR3 is 11 amino acids. The CDR3 coding sequence is TGTGCCAGCGTGCGCTTCTCTCCCGGGTTCTTC. Its protein product is CASVRFSPGFF.

This clone appeared a few times. The chain uses TRBV28 and TRBJ2-7; 10 nucleotides align to TRBD1. Trimming cost V 6 bases and J 6 bases; bases outside gene matches: 5. There are 13 residues in the CDR3. Germline CDR1 reads MDHEN; CDR2 reads SYDVKM. CDR3 DNA: TGTGCCAGCAGAGGGACAGGGGAAGTCGAGCAGTACTTC. Its translation is CASRGTGEVEQYF.

This clone has ten or more counts. The chain couples TRBV5-1 to TRBJ2-2, with a possible D match to TRBD1 (6 bases). Germline V CDR1 and CDR2: SGHRS, YFSETQ. Trimming removed 1 base at V and 3 bases at J, with 10 bases between. CDR3 length: 15 residues. CDR3 in DNA: TGCGCCAGCAGCTTGTCAGGGGCCGACACCGGGGAGCTGTTTTTT. The encoded protein is CASSLSGADTGELFF.

The chain has TRBV6-1 and TRBJ1-1; 7 bases line up with TRBD1. The CDR3 consists of 14 residues. With V trimmed by 6 bases and J by 0 bases, 4 bases remained unmatched. The germline CDR1 and CDR2 sequences are MNHNS and SASEGT. The CDR3 sequence: CASRLDRMNTEAFF. The CDR3 bases are TGTGCCAGCAGGCTGGACAGGATGAACACTGAAGCTTTCTTT.

This clone was seen ten or more times. J is TRBJ1-2 and V is TRBV3-1, with no clear D. V was shortened by 0 bases and J by 6 bases, with 14 bases between the two germline ends. Germline V gene data show CDR1 as LGHDT and CDR2 as YNNKEL (reference sequence). The CDR3 runs to 15 residues. The CDR3 sequence: CASSQDRVQRHGYTF. In nucleotides, the CDR3 is TGTGCCAGCAGCCAAGATCGTGTACAGAGACATGGCTACACCTTC.

This clone was detected many times. The rearrangement joins TRBV3-1 to TRBJ1-2; D uncertain. With 0 bases removed from V and 8 bases from J, the gap between germline ends came to 10 bases. The germline CDR1 and CDR2 sequences are LGHDT and YNNKEL (reference sequence). The CDR3 spans 13 residues. The CDR3 sequence is CASSQDGLRGYTF. CDR3 nucleotide sequence: TGTGCCAGCAGCCAAGACGGGTTGCGAGGCTACACCTTC. Looking up the rest from reference TRBV3-1 and TRBJ1-2 gives the full variable domain: DTAVSQTPKYLVTQMGNDKSIKCEQNLGHDTMYWYKQDSKKFLKIMFSYNNKELIINETVPNRFSPKSPDKAHLNLHINSLELGDSAVYFCASSQDGLRGYTFGSGTRLTVV.

This clone is categorized as medium-sized. This sequence joins TRBV6-5 and TRBJ2-3; 12 nucleotides align to TRBD2. The CDR3 length is 16 residues. V lost 2 bases and J lost 0; bases outside the gene matches: 0. Germline CDR1 is MNHEY and CDR2 is SVGAGI. This CDR3 reads CASSYGLAGSTDTQYF. In DNA form, the CDR3 reads TGTGCCAGCAGTTACGGACTAGCGGGGAGCACAGATACGCAGTATTTT.

A note on this clone: The junction shows a germline mismatch at one end, possibly a read error. This chain joins TRBV10-2 and TRBJ2-3; 11 bases fit TRBD2. This CDR3 spans 18 amino acids. Germline assignment: CDR1 WSHSY and CDR2 SAAADI. CDR3 loop: CASSETRIAGGPTDTQFF. The CDR3 DNA reads TGCGCCAGCAGTGAGACGAGAATAGCGGGGGGGCCCACAGATACGCAGTTTTTT.

This clone was counted ten times or more. The chain carries TRBV4-2 and TRBJ2-3, with 16 nucleotides matching TRBD2. The CDR3 is made up of 20 amino acids. The J segment lost 1 base and the V segment lost 4 bases, leaving 11 bases of the junction unmatched. Germline values: CDR1 LGHNA, CDR2 YNFKEQ. The CDR3 nucleotides are TGTGCCAGCAGCCCAACCCCGGGACTAGCGGGGGGGTCGGGCACAGATACGCAGTATTTT. This gives the protein CASSPTPGLAGGSGTDTQYF.

V usage is TRBV2 and J usage is TRBJ2-5, with 13 bases aligning to TRBD2. The CDR3 extends over 15 amino acids. V was pared by 8 bases and J by 7 bases, with 10 bases of the junction left unmatched. Germline V lookup: CDR1 SNHLY, CDR2 FYNNEI. The CDR3 protein is CASSGTSGESGTQYF. CDR3 sequence (DNA): TGTGCCAGCTCTGGGACTAGCGGGGAGTCTGGGACCCAGTACTTC.

This clone was observed a handful of times. As DNA, the CDR3 is TGTGCCATCCAGATGGGACAGGGGGCCGGGGAGCTGTTTTTT. Amino acid sequence: CAIQMGQGAGELFF. V is TRBV6-1 and J is TRBJ2-2, with 11 bases identical to TRBD1. The CDR3 sequence is 14 residues long. CDR1 and CDR2 from the germline V gene are MNHNS and SASEGT. V dropped 10 bases and J dropped 6; count of bases not matched to a gene: 7.

The CDR3 loop is CASSQDEGVGYEQYF. CDR3 in DNA: TGCGCCAGCAGCCAAGATGAGGGTGTCGGCTACGAGCAGTACTTC. This chain uses TRBV4-3 with TRBJ2-7; D perhaps matches TRBD2 (5 bases). The CDR3 totals 15 residues. CDR1 is LGHNA and CDR2 is YSLEER in the germline V gene. The ends were cut back, 0 bases at V and 3 bases at J, with 12 bases in the middle.

This clone was seen many times. The chain employs TRBV6-1 and TRBJ1-2; tentatively, D is TRBD1 (6 bases). CDR1 is MNHNS, CDR2 SASEGT, per germline. The CDR3 totals 12 residues. V was clipped by 8 bases and J by 4 bases, with 11 bases between them. As DNA, the CDR3 is TGTGCCAGCGGGGGCCTTTTCTATGGCTACACCTTC. This encodes CASGGLFYGYTF.

A few counts support this clone. The chain joins TRBV6-5 to TRBJ2-1; D ambiguous. V lost 0 bases and J lost 2, with 8 bases in between. The CDR3 is made up of 15 amino acids. Germline V CDR1 and CDR2: MNHEY, SVGAGI. For the CDR3, the DNA is TGTGCCAGCAGTTACTCTGGCGACACCTACAATGAGCAGTTCTTC. Amino acid sequence: CASSYSGDTYNEQFF.

The chain uses TRBV6-6 and TRBJ1-2; possible D gene TRBD1, 5 bases. CDR1 is MNHNY, CDR2 SVGAGI, per germline (reference sequence). The CDR3 runs 13 residues. Trimming removed 0 bases at V and 5 bases at J, with 7 bases between. CDR3 sequence: CASSYSTGYGYTF. The CDR3 bases are TGTGCCAGCAGTTACTCTACAGGATATGGCTACACCTTC.

This clone was found many times. The V call is TRBV4-3, the J call TRBJ2-3, with TRBD2 matching over 11 bases. Germline V gene data show CDR1 as LGHNA and CDR2 as YSLEER. CDR3 size: 16 residues. J gave up 1 base and V 3 bases, and 3 bases lay outside the gene matches. CDR3 sequence reads: CASSHTTSGGTDTQYF. In nucleotides, the CDR3 is TGCGCCAGCAGCCATACGACTAGCGGGGGCACAGATACGCAGTATTTT.

By share, this clone counts as large. The rearrangement joins TRBV2 to TRBJ1-6; D unclear. This CDR3 is built from 18 residues. Trimming shortened V by 3 bases and J by 0 bases, and 15 bases separated the two germline ends. Per the germline V gene, CDR1 is SNHLY and CDR2 is FYNNEI. CDR3 in amino acids: CASSENRPKFSYNSPLHF. The CDR3 DNA is TGTGCCAGCAGTGAGAACCGGCCTAAATTCTCCTATAATTCACCCCTCCACTTT.

This clone was recorded many times. V usage is TRBV27 and J usage is TRBJ1-1, with unresolved D. The CDR3 length is 14 residues. Germline-derived CDR1 and CDR2 are MNHEY and SMNVEV (reference sequence). The ends were cut back, 5 bases at V and 4 bases at J, with 14 bases in the middle. CDR3 protein: CASSLNVLGTEAFF. In DNA, the CDR3 is TGTGCCAGCAGTCTCAACGTCCTGGGCACTGAAGCTTTCTTT.

This clone was counted at least ten times. With a much larger clone just one base away, this may be a read error. This same CDR3 is encoded by further DNA sequences in the sample. V and J are TRBV4-1 and TRBJ2-5; tentatively, D is TRBD2 (5 bases). V gave up 2 bases and J gave up 8 bases, with 15 bases separating them. This CDR3 spans 14 amino acids. Germline values: CDR1 MGHRA, CDR2 YSYEKL. The CDR3 DNA follows: TGCGCCAGCAGCCAAATCAGTGAGAGGGAAACCCAGTACTTC. This translates into CASSQISERETQYF.

Judged by abundance, this clone is medium-sized (0.01 to 0.1%). This sequence joins TRBV27 and TRBJ2-7; possibly TRBD2 for D (5 bases). The CDR3 totals 16 residues. Germline CDR1 reads MNHEY; CDR2 reads SMNVEV (reference sequence). Trimming took off 5 bases at V and 2 bases at J, with 19 bases between the two ends. The CDR3, as DNA: TGTGCCAGCAGTGCAGCCTCCGGGGTGGAGCCCTACGAGCAGTACTTC. This translates into CASSAASGVEPYEQYF.

V and J are TRBV13 and TRBJ2-5; 7 bases align to TRBD1. V trimming: 4 bases; J trimming: 5 bases; junction bases outside the gene matches: 13. Germline V gene sequence: CDR1 PRHDT, CDR2 FYEKMQ (reference sequence). The CDR3 is 16 amino acids. For the CDR3, the DNA is TGTGCCAGCAGCTCAAACGGACAGGTGGTTTTGGAGACCCAGTACTTC. Translation gives CASSSNGQVVLETQYF.

This clone was counted between two and nine times. V gene TRBV27 combines with J gene TRBJ2-7; TRBD1 aligns across 8 bases. The germline V gene encodes CDR1 MNHEY and CDR2 SMNVEV (reference sequence). The CDR3 consists of 18 residues. V shed 3 bases and J 4 bases; nucleotides not matched to a gene: 17. The DNA for the CDR3 is TGTGCCAGCAGTTTTAACGGAGGGCCAGCAGGGGGCGGGTACGAGCAGTACTTC. Its translation: CASSFNGGPAGGGYEQYF.

The chain has TRBV30 and TRBJ2-7, with 9 bases identical to TRBD1. The V and J ends lost 2 bases and 2 bases, in that order; junction bases with no gene match: 4. The CDR3 length is 14 residues. Germline V CDR1 and CDR2: GTSNPN, SVGIG (reference sequence). The CDR3 sequence is CAWSRTGGPYEQYF. The DNA for the CDR3 is TGTGCCTGGAGTAGAACAGGGGGCCCCTACGAGCAGTACTTC.

In this sample, this clone turned up many times. The genes are TRBV11-2 and TRBJ2-2; unclear D gene. CDR1 and CDR2 (germline): SGHAT, FQNNGV. V was trimmed by 4 bases and J by 2 bases, leaving 14 bases between them. The length of the CDR3 is 16 residues. The CDR3 region has the DNA TGTGCCAGCAGCTCTAGTCTGGGGTTTAACACCGGGGAGCTGTTTTTT. This encodes CASSSSLGFNTGELFF.

This clone was detected a few times. This sequence joins TRBV19 and TRBJ1-5; unclear D gene. The CDR3 consists of 12 residues. The germline CDR1 and CDR2 sequences are LNHDA and SQIVND (reference sequence). Trimming took 3 bases from V and 8 from J, leaving 8 bases between them. The CDR3 DNA sequence: TGTGCCAGTAGTATCCCCGAGAAGCCCCAGCATTTT. It encodes CASSIPEKPQHF.